Listed here is a single T cell receptor beta chain. This record belongs to a study of blood T cell repertoires in COVID-19. The protocol was immunoSEQ multiplex PCR, while the TCRdb copy is restricted to in-frame clones and leaves out a portion. This table has roughly 250,000 clones, about 89% appearing once. Germline V lookup: CDR1 LNHDA, CDR2 SQIVND (reference sequence). V was pared by 4 bases and J by 3 bases, with 19 bases between. This CDR3 contains 17 residues. This receptor was obtained from a man younger than 45 with acute or convalescent COVID-19. The sample was peripheral blood. V gene TRBV19 combines with J gene TRBJ1-5; D possibly corresponds to TRBD1 (5 bases). The CDR3 spells CASSTLDYRIINQPQHF. In DNA form, the CDR3 reads TGTGCCAGTAGTACTCTCGATTACAGGATAATCAATCAGCCCCAGCATTTT.